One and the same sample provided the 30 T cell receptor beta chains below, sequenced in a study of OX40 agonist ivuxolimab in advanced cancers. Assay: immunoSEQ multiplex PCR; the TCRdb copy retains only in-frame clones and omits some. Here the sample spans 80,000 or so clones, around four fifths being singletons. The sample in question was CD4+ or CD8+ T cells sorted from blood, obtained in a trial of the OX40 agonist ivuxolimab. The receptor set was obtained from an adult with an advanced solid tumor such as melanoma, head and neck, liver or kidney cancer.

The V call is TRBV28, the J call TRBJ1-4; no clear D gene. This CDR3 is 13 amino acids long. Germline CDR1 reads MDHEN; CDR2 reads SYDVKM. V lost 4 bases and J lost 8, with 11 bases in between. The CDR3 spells CASSSGNREKLFF. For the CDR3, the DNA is TGTGCCAGCAGTTCCGGCAATAGGGAAAAACTGTTTTTT. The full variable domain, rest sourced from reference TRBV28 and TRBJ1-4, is DVKVTQSSRYLVKRTGEKVFLECVQDMDHENMFWYRQDPGLGLRLIYFSYDVKMKEKGDIPEGYSVSREKKERFSLILESASTNQTSMYLCASSSGNREKLFFGSGTQLSVL.

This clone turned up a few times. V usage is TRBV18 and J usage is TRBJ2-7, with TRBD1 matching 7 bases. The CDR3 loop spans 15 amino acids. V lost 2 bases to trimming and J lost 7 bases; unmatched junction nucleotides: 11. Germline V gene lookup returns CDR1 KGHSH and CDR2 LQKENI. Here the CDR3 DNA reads TGTGCCAGCTCACCAAGCCGACAGGGCGACGGAGAGCAGTACTTC. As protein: CASSPSRQGDGEQYF.

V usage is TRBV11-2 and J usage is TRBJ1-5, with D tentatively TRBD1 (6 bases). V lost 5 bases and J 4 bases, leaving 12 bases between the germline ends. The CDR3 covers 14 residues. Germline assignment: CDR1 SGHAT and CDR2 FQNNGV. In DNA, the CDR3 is TGTGCCAGCAGCGGTACAGGGTCAAATCAGCCCCAGCATTTT. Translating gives CASSGTGSNQPQHF.

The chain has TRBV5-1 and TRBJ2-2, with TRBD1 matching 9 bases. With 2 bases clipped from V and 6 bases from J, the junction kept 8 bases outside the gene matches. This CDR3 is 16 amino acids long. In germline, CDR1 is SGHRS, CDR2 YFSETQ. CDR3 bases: TGCGCCAGCAGCTTAGACAGGGGGTTGAGTGCCGGGGAGCTGTTTTTT. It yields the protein CASSLDRGLSAGELFF.

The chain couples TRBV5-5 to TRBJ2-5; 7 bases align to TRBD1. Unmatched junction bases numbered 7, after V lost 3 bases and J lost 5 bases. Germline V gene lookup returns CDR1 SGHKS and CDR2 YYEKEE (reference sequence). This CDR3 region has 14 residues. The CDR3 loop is CASSYRQGMETQYF. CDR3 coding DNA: TGTGCCAGCAGCTATCGACAGGGTATGGAGACCCAGTACTTC.

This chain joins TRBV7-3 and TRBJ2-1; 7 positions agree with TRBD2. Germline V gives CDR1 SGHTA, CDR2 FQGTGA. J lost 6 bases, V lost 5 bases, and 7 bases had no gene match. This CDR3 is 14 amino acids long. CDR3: CASSPSRTSNEQFF. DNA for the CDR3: TGTGCCAGCAGCCCATCTCGGACTAGCAATGAGCAGTTCTTC.

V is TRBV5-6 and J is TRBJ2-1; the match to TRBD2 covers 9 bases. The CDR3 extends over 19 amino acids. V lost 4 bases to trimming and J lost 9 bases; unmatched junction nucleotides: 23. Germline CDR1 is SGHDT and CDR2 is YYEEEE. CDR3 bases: TGTGCCAGCAGCCCATTCGGGACTAGCCGGGGACGGGTCCGCGGTGAGCAGTTCTTC. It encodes CASSPFGTSRGRVRGEQFF.

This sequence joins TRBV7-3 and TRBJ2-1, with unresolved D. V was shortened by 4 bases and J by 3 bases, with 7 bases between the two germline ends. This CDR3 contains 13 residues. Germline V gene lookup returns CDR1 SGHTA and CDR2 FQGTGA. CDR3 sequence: CASSSNIYNEQFF. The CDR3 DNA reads TGTGCCAGCAGCTCCAACATCTACAATGAGCAGTTCTTC. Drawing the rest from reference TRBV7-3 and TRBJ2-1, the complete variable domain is GAGVSQTPSNKVTEKGKYVELRCDPISGHTALYWYRQSLGQGPEFLIYFQGTGAADDSGLPNDRFFAVRPEGSVSTLKIQRTERGDSAVYLCASSSNIYNEQFFGPGTRLTVL.

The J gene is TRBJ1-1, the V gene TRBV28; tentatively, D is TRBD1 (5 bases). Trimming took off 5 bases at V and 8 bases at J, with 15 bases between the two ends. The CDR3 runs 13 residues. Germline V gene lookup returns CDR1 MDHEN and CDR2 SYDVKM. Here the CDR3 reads CASSKRGLTEAFF. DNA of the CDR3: TGTGCCAGCAGTAAAAGGGGTCTGACAGAAGCTTTCTTT.

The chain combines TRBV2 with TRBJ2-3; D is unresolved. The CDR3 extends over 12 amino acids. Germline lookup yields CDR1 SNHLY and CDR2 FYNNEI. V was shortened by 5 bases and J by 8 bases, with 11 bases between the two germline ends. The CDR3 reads CASSKGEPTQYF. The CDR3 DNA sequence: TGTGCCAGCAGTAAAGGCGAGCCTACGCAGTATTTT.

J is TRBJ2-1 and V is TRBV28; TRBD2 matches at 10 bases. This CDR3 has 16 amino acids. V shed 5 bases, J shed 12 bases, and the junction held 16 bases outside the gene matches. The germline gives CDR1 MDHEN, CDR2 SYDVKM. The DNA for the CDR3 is TGTGCCAGCAGTACTACCGGGACTAGCGCCTCCTCAGTGCAGTTCTTC. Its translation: CASSTTGTSASSVQFF.

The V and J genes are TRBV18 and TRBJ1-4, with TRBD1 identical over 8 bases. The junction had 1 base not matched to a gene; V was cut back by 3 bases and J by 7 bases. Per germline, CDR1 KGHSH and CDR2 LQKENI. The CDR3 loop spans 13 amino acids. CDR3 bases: TGTGCCAGCTCACCGGACAGGGCTGAAAAACTGTTTTTT. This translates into CASSPDRAEKLFF.

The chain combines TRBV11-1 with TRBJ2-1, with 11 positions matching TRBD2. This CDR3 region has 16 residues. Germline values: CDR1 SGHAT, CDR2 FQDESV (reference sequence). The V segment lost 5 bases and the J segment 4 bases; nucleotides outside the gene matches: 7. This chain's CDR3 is CASSPPSGGSYNEQFF. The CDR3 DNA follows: TGTGCCAGCAGCCCACCTAGCGGGGGGAGTTACAATGAGCAGTTCTTC.

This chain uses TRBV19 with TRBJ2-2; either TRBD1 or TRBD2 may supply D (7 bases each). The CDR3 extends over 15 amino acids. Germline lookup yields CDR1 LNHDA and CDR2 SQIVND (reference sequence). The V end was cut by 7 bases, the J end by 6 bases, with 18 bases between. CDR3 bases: TGTGCCAGTATTCCCGACAGGGAGGGAGCCGGGGAGCTGTTTTTT. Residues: CASIPDREGAGELFF.

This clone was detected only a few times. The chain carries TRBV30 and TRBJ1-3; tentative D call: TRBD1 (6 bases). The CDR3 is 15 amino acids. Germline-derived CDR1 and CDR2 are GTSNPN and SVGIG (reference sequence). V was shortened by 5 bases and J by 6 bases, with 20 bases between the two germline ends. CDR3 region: CAWEQGSHGTNTIYF. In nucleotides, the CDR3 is TGTGCCTGGGAGCAGGGGAGCCACGGGACAAACACCATATATTTT. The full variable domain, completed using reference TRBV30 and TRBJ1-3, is SQTIHQWPATLVQPVGSPLSLECTVEGTSNPNLYWYRQAAGRGLQLLFYSVGIGQISSEVPQNLSASRPQDRQFILSSKKLLLSDSGFYLCAWEQGSHGTNTIYFGEGSWLTVV.

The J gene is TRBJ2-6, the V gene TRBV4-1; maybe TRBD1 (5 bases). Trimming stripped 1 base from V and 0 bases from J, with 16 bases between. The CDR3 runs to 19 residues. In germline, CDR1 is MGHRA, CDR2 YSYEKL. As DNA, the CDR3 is TGCGCCAGCAGCCAAGTTGGTTCCAGGGATCCCTCTGGGGCCAACGTCCTGACTTTC. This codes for CASSQVGSRDPSGANVLTF.

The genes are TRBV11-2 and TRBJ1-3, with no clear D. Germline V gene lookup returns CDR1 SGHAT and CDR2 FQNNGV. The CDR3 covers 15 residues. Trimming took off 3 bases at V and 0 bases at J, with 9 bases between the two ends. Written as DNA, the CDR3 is TGTGCCAGCAGCTTTTCTTTGGACTCTGGAAACACCATATATTTT. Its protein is CASSFSLDSGNTIYF.

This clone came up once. CDR3 nucleotides: TGTGCCAGCAGCCGAGCGGGAGGCGGGGAAGATACGCAGTATTTT. It codes for CASSRAGGGEDTQYF. The chain combines TRBV4-2 with TRBJ2-3; 9 positions agree with TRBD2. CDR3 length: 15 amino acids. CDR1 and CDR2 (germline): LGHNA, YNFKEQ. V lost 4 bases, J lost 5 bases, and 7 bases stayed unmatched.

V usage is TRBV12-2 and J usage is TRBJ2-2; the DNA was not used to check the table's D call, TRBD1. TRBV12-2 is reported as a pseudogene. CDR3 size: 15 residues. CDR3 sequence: CASRRTGSRTGELFF. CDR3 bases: TGTGCAAGTCGCCGGACAGGGAGTCGCACCGGGGAGCTGTTTTTT.

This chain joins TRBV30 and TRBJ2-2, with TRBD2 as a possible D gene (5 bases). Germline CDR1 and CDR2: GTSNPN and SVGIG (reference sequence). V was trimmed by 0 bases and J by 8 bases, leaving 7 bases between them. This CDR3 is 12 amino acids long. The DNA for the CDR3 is TGTGCCTGGAGTGTTCGAGGGGGGGAGCTGTTTTTT. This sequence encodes CAWSVRGGELFF.

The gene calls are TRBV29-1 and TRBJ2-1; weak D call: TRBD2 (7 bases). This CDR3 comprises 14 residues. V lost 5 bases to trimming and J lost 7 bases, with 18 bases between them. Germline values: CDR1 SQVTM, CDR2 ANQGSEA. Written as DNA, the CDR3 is TGCAGCGTTTTACGGGGGGCAAGAGGGAATGAGCAGTTCTTC. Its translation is CSVLRGARGNEQFF.

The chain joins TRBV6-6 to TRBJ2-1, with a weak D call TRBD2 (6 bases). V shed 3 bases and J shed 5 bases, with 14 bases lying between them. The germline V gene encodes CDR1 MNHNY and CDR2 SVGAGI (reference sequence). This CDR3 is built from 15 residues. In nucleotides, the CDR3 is TGTGCCAGCAGTTATTGGGCGGGAACCAACAATGAGCAGTTCTTC. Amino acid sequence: CASSYWAGTNNEQFF.

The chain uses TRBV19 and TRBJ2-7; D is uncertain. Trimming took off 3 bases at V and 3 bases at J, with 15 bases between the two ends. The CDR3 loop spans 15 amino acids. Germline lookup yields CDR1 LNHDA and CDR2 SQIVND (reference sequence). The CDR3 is CASSISRRFNYEQYF. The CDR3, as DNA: TGTGCCAGTAGTATTTCGAGGCGTTTCAACTACGAGCAGTACTTC.

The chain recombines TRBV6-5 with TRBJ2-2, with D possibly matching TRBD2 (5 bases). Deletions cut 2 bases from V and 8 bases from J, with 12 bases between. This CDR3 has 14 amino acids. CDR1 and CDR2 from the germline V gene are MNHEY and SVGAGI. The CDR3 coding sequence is TGTGCCAGCAGTTACCTAAACACTAGGGGGGAGCTGTTTTTT. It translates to CASSYLNTRGELFF.

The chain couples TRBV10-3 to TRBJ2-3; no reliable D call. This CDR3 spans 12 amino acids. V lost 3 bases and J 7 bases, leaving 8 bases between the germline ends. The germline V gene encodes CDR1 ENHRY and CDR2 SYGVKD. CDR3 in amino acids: CAISDIANTQYF. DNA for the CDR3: TGTGCCATCAGTGATATCGCCAATACGCAGTATTTT.

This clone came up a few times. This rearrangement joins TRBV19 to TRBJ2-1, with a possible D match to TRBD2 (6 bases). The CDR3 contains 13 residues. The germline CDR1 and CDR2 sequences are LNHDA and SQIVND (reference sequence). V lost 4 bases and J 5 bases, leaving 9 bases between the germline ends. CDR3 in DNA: TGTGCCAGTAGTAGCCAGCGGGACAATGAGCAGTTCTTC. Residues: CASSSQRDNEQFF.

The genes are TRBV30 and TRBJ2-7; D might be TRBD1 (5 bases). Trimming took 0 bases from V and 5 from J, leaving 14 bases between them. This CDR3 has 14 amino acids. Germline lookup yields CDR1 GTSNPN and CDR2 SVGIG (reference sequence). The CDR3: CAWSVEGRENEQYF. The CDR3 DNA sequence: TGTGCCTGGAGTGTGGAAGGCAGGGAAAACGAGCAGTACTTC.

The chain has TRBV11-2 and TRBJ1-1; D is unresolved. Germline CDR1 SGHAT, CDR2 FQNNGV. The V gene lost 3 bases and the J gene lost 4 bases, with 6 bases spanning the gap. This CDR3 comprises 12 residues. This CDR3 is CASSLFRTEAFF. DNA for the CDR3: TGTGCCAGCAGCTTGTTCCGCACTGAAGCTTTCTTT.

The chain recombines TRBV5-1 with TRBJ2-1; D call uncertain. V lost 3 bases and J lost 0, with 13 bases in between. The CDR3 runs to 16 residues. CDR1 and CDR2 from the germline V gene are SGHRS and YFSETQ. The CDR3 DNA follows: TGCGCCAGCAGCTCACAATTTGGAGACTCCTACAATGAGCAGTTCTTC. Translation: CASSSQFGDSYNEQFF.

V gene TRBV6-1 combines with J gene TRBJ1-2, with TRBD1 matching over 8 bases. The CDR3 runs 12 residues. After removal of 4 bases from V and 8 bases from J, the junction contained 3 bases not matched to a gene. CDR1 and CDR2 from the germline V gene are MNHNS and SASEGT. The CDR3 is CASSVTGVGYTF. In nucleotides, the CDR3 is TGTGCCAGCAGTGTGACAGGGGTCGGCTACACCTTC.